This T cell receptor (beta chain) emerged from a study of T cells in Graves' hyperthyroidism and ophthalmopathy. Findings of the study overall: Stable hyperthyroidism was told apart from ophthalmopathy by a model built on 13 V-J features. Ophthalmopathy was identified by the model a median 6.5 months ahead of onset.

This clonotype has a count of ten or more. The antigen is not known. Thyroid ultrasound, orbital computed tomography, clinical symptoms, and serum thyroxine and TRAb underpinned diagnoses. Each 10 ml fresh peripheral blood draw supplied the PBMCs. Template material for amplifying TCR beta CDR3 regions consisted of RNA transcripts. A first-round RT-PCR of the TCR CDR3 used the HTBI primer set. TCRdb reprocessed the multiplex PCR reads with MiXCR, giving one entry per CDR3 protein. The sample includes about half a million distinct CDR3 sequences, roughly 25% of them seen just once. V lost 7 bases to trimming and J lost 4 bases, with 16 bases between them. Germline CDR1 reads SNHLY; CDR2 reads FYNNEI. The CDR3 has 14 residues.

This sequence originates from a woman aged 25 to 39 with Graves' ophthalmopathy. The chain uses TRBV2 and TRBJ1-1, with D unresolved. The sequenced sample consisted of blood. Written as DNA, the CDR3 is TGTGCCAGCATGGACGCAACCCGGGGCACTGAAGCTTTCTTT. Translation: CASMDATRGTEAFF.